The subject of this entry is one T cell receptor beta chain. Its recognized antigen is unknown. Base qualities are missing; no much larger clone stands one base away. The data belong to a study of cytomegalovirus exposure and HLA in healthy donors (dated by TCRdb to about 2017). As for the study more broadly: According to an earlier analysis of 550 to 750 of the donors, roughly 180 million T cells yielded 117 million unique TCR beta sequences and more than 250 Gb of sequence data. In addition to the first cohort of 666 subjects, a separate validation cohort of approximately 110 different subjects was used. Several DR-DQ haplotypes were handled as single units for association and clustering, since linkage in the cohort was strong. All discovery cohort repertoires had been generated on a single sequencing platform. An early release that covered 500 to 800 HLA-typed donors contained approximately 300 gigabases of sequencing data and some 87 million unique TCR sequences. Donor age, sex, ethnicity and CMV serostatus were collected together with the repertoire data. Typing coverage differed by locus: A, B, C, DRB1 and DQB1 were typed in roughly 620-640 donors, DQA1 in 500 to 550, DPA1 in around 610, and DPB1 in around 440. Of the 350 to 450 genotyped donors, 80% to 90% were placed in the genetic ancestry cluster associated with self-reported Caucasian donors. A later analysis re-examined previously published TCR beta repertoires from several hundred donors and added high-resolution HLA genotyping to investigate patterns of TCR occurrence. Both class I and class II loci were covered by HLA typing, at four-digit resolution. The later analysis used no new phenotypic data to find candidate immune exposures, relying instead on TCR beta sequences and their occurrence across donors. Among 300 to 450 genotyped donors of the cohort, an average of around 240,000 unique TCR beta nucleotide sequences were sequenced per donor, about a sixth of them non-productive. To predict cytomegalovirus infection status, the study combined high-throughput TCR immunosequencing, statistical association of individual TCRs with disease status, and machine learning. The study aimed to test whether signatures of past pathogen exposure could be identified by cataloging public T cell receptors. A later genetic analysis took genome-wide SNP genotypes for about 55% of the roughly 670 donors and used that subset as a discovery cohort. To decide whether each TCR beta V gene segment behaved as functional or pseudogenic, an earlier analysis of approximately 620 of the donors relied on high-throughput TCR beta sequencing. The study used immunosequencing to profile the T cell repertoires of several hundred subjects and linked those repertoires to cytomegalovirus serostatus.

CDR1 and CDR2 (LNHDA, SQIVND) derive from the germline V gene (reference sequence). The CDR3 goes from the cysteine to the phenylalanine over 14 residues. Only the CDR3 DNA stays, 42 bases, in frame from base 1. From V the trimming removes 3 bases and from J it removes 9 bases, while the gene matches leave 6 bases of the junction unaccounted for. General findings and caveats noted by the study authors: According to a later analysis, parvovirus B19, influenza, CMV and Epstein-Barr virus appeared linked to several top co-occurrence clusters. When HLA alleles, especially DR and DQ, strongly co-occurred, attributing TCR associations to individual alleles was difficult. A later analysis found that HLA-associated TCR beta chains were more clonally expanded and had lower generation probabilities than equally common non-associated chains. It was suggested by the authors that the approach could potentially be generalized to other disease states and immunological phenotypes. Three of the identified cytomegalovirus-associated TCR beta chains were confirmed in vitro to be specific for cytomegalovirus antigens. HLA typing was unavailable for some donors at each locus, so association tests used only the typed subset. According to a later analysis, most CMV-associated TCR beta chains appeared to be HLA-restricted, and the HLA associations seemed to be driven largely by CMV exposure. The 87-base-pair reads could not distinguish some IMGT-functional V segments, including TRBV6-2 and TRBV6-3, so those segments were excluded. For the cohort, immune exposure information was limited to CMV serostatus. Linkage disequilibrium might explain the correlated functional status among segregating V segments, but an unknown experimental factor could not be excluded. V-gene and J-gene trimming of TCR beta chains was associated with a missense DCLRE1C variant in a later genetic analysis, and the association was replicated in an independent cohort. Approximately 16 rarely observed V segments, including chromosome 9 orphons, were excluded from the earlier analysis of a few hundred of the donors because counts were too low. A total of roughly 160 TCR beta chains were listed by the study as associated with cytomegalovirus. Broadly in line with IMGT annotations, most TCR beta V segments showed up in productive rearrangements about 90% or about 30% of the time in an earlier analysis of around 550 of the donors. In a later analysis, the rate of TCR association differed among HLA loci, with DRB1 alleles having the most associated TCRs and HLA-C alleles having the fewest. A further reported finding was that TCR beta sequences accurately predicted the HLA-A and HLA-B alleles for most subjects in the first cohort. In this cohort, only TCR beta chains were sequenced, and detectable features were limited by the absence of alpha or paired-chain data. The classifier was reported to diagnose cytomegalovirus status with high specificity and sensitivity in both the original cohort and the validation cohort. Across donors, most TCR sequences were observed very rarely, whereas some public TCRs were present in many individuals. A later genetic analysis reported fewer N-insertions in productive TCRs among donors in an Asian-associated ancestry cluster than the roughly 700-donor mean. Presence/absence analyses assumed roughly uniform sequencing depth across donors, an assumption that may not hold. In a later analysis, more than 15,000 TCR beta sequences were associated with specific HLA alleles at a false discovery rate of 0.05. A group of highly shared sequence variants was considered likely to be a technical artifact of the sequencing pipeline.

The cohort consisted of fewer than 700 healthy bone marrow donors. At the time of sampling, all cohort members were nominally healthy, though unrecorded immune exposures were likely present. The donor was CMV seropositive and was included in the group of 290 or so seropositive cohort members. A peripheral blood sample was provided by each donor, and peripheral blood mononuclear cells were used for TCR beta sequencing. Genomic DNA was extracted from the blood cell samples with the Qiagen DNeasy Blood Extraction Kit. Library construction relied on the immunoSEQ multiplex PCR assay. For the multiplex PCR, a mixture combining 60 forward primers for TCR Vbeta segments and 13 reverse primers for TCR Jbeta segments was used. A multiplex PCR assay on genomic DNA amplified the CDR3 region of rearranged TCR beta genes. The Illumina HiSeq System was used to sequence the amplified TCR beta libraries as 87-base-pair reads. The original pipeline was this. Across the 700 or so repertoires, a later analysis counted roughly 84 million unique TCR beta chains, some 11 million of which were shared by at least two donors. Raw reads were error-corrected and collapsed into unique sequences with a nearest-neighbor algorithm that merged closely related sequences to remove PCR and sequencing errors. To assign V, D and J gene segments, CDR3 sequences were aligned to IMGT reference sequences. For a sequence to be retained, a match of at least six nucleotides was required to both a V gene segment and a J gene segment. A rearrangement counted as productive if the CDR3 had no stop codons and remained in frame with V and J, and every other rearrangement counted as non-productive. Following IMGT convention, CDR3 was defined as the stretch from the second conserved V-encoded cysteine to the conserved J-encoded phenylalanine. The earlier analysis of 587 of the donors excluded sequences that lacked an unambiguous match to a single V gene segment. An earlier analysis of some 500 of the donors classified V segments as functional when productive rearrangements were above 56.7% and as segregating when the standard deviation between donors was above 5%. To diagnose cytomegalovirus status from the catalog of TCR beta chain sequences, a statistical classification framework was built. V and J gene assignment, in a later analysis, came from comparing TCR nucleotide sequences with IMGT/GENE-DB human TR gene sequences. In a later analysis, CDR3 sequences and most-parsimonious VDJ recombination scenarios were assigned using the TCRdist pipeline. In a later analysis, each TCR beta chain was defined by its CDR3 amino acid sequence together with its V-gene family, and reads lacking a unique V-gene family were excluded. A later analysis removed 592 highly shared, low-generation-probability nucleotide sequences to deal with suspected cross-contamination and a sequencing artifact. For each public chain, a later analysis derived a clonal expansion index from normalized ranks of inferred template counts within each repertoire. In a later analysis, generation probabilities were computed using a VDJ recombination model fitted to out-of-frame rearrangements, and the results were checked against IGoR. A later analysis scored TCR-TCR, TCR-HLA and TCR-CMV co-occurrence with hypergeometric tests, applying a repertoire-size bias correction to TCR pairs. To estimate false discovery rates, a later analysis permuted the HLA or CMV assignments 20 times. In a later analysis, co-occurring TCRs were grouped using DBSCAN, and TCRdist sequence similarity was added for clustering within HLA-allele-positive subsets. Repertoires with fewer than 30,000 or more than 120,000 public chains, plus five repertoires with anomalous nucleotide sharing, were excluded from co-occurrence clustering. TCRdb carries this immuneACCESS record with in-frame sequences only. Its versions omit some clonotypes, under half of them owing to an unresolved V gene in the studies checked, with the rest unexplained. Clone size and V and J calls were adopted from that table, with D and trimming inferred from the DNA. Within this sample are under 200,000 clones, with about three quarters of them counted one time only. The top ten constitute roughly 2.6% of the sample.

The receptor chain draws on TRBV19 and TRBJ2-5; the junction holds 11 bases that match TRBD2. The receptor comes from a woman aged 40 to 55 in good health and CMV-seropositive. The sequenced sample consisted of PBMCs. The CDR3 reads CASSMTSGKPSQYF. The DNA is TGTGCCAGTAGTATGACTAGCGGGAAGCCGTCCCAGTACTTC.